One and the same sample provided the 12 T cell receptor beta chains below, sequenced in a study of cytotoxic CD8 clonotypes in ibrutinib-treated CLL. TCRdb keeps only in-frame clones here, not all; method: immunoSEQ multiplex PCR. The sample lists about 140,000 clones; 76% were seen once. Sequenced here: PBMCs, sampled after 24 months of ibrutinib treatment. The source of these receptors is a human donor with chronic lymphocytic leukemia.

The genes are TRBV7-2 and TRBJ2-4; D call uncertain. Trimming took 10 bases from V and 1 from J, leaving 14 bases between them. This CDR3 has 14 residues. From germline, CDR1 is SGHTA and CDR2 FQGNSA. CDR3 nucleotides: TGTGCCACATCCCCCTTCGCCGCCAAAAACATTCAGTACTTC. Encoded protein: CATSPFAAKNIQYF. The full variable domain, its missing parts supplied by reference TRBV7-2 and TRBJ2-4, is GAGVSQSPSNKVTEKGKDVELRCDPISGHTALYWYRQSLGQGLEFLIYFQGNSAPDKSGLPSDRFSAERTGGSVSTLTIQRTQQEDSAVYLCATSPFAAKNIQYFGAGTRLSVL.

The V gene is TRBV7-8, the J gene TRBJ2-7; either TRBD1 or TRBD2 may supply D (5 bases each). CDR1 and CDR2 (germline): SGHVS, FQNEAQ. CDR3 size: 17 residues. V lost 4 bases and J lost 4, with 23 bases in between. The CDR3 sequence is CASSWTGRSSYPYEQYF. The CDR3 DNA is TGTGCCAGCAGCTGGACGGGACGGTCGAGCTATCCTTACGAGCAGTACTTC.

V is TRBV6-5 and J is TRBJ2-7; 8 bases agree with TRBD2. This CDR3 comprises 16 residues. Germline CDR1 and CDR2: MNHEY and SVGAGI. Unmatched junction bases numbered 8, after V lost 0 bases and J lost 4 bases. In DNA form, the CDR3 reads TGTGCCAGCAGTTACTCGGGCGGGAGGAGGGTGTACGAGCAGTACTTC. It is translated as CASSYSGGRRVYEQYF.

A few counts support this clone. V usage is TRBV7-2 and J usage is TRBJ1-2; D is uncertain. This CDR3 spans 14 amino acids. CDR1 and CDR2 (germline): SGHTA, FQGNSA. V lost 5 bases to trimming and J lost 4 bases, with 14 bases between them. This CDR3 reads CASSPFRHPYGYTF. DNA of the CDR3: TGTGCCAGCAGCCCCTTCAGGCACCCCTATGGCTACACCTTC.

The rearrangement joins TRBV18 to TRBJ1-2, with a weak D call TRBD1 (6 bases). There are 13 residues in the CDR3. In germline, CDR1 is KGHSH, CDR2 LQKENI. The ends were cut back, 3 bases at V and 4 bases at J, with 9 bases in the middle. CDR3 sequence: CASSPGGLYGYTF. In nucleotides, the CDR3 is TGTGCCAGCTCACCGGGGGGGCTCTATGGCTACACCTTC.

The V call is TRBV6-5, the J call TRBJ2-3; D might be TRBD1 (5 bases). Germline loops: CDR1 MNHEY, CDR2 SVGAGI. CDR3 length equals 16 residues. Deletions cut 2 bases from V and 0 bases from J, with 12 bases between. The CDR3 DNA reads TGTGCCAGCAGTTACAGGGGCAGGGCTAGCACAGATACGCAGTATTTT. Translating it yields CASSYRGRASTDTQYF.

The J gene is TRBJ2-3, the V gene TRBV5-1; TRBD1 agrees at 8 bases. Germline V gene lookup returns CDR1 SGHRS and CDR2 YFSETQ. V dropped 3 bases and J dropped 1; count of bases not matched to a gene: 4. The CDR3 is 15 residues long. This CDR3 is CASSSQGAGTDTQYF. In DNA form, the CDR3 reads TGCGCCAGCAGCTCGCAGGGGGCCGGCACAGATACGCAGTATTTT.

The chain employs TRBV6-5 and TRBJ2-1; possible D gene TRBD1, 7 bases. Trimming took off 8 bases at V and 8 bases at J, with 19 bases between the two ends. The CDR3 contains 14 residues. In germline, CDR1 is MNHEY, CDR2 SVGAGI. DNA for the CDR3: TGTGCCAGCCGACGGGAGACAGGGTGGGATGAGCAGTTCTTC. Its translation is CASRRETGWDEQFF.

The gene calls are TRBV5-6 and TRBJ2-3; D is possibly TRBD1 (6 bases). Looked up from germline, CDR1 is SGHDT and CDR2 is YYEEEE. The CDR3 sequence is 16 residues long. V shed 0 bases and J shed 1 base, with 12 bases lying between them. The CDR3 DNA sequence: TGTGCCAGCAGCTTGGGTGGGGGCGGCGGCACAGATACGCAGTATTTT. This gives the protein CASSLGGGGGTDTQYF.

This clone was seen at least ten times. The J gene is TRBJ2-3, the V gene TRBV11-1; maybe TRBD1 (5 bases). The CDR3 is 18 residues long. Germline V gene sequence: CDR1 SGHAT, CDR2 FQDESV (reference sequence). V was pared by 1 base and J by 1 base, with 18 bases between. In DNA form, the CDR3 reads TGTGCCAGCAGCTTAGGCAGAACGCACAAGGGGCGCACAGATACGCAGTATTTT. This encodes CASSLGRTHKGRTDTQYF.

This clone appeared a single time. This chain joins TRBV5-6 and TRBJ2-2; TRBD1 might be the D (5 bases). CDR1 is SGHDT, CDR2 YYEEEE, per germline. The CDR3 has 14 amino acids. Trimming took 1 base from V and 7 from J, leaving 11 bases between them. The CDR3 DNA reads TGTGCCAGCAGCTTGCCAGGGTTTGGCGGGGAGCTGTTTTTT. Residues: CASSLPGFGGELFF.

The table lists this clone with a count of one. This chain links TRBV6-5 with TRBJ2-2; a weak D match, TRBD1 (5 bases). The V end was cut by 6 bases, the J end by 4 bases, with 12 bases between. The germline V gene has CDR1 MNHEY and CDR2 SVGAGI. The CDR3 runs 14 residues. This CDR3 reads CASSPGQVTGELFF. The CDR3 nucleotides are TGTGCCAGCAGCCCCGGACAAGTCACCGGGGAGCTGTTTTTT.